The entry below gives a single TCR beta chain sequence along with its context. Its antigen remains unidentified. This sample is part of a study of a mutant IDH1 vaccine in newly diagnosed glioma. On the study more broadly: First vaccine doses came 4-6 weeks after radiotherapy alone, or with temozolomide cycles. Visits designated V12 and V13 were conducted at weeks 35 and 47, respectively.

The time point is: week 47, end of study. In every dose of vaccine, 300 ug of mutant IDH1 20-mer peptide was given alongside topical imiquimod. CDR1 is SNHLY, CDR2 FYNNEI, per germline. V lost 5 bases, J lost 4 bases, and 12 bases lay in between. This CDR3 has 14 amino acids. The repertoire was sequenced with immunoSEQ multiplex PCR; TCRdb's copy has only in-frame clones and lacks some. The table includes about 94,000 clones, roughly 89% detected once. The chain couples TRBV2 to TRBJ1-5; D gene ambiguous. The receptor comes from a woman aged 50 to 65 with glioma. The sequencing here drew on PBMCs, taken from a glioma patient whose treatment included an IDH1 peptide vaccine. CDR3: CASSTRVGNQPQHF. The CDR3, as DNA: TGTGCCAGCAGTACGAGGGTGGGTAATCAGCCCCAGCATTTT.